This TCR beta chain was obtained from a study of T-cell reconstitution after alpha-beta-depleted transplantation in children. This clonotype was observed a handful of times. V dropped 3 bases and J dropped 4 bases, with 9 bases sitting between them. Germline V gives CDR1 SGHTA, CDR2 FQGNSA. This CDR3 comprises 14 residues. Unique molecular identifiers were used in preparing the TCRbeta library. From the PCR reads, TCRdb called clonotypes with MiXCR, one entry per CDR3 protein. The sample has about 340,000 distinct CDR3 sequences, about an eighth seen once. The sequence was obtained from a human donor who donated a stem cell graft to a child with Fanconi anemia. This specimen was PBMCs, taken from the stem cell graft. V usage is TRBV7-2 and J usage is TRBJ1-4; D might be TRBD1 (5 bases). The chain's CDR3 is CASSLNRGNEKLFF. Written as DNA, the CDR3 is TGTGCCAGCAGCTTGAATAGGGGTAATGAAAAACTGTTTTTT. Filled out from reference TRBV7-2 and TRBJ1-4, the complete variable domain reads GAGVSQSPSNKVTEKGKDVELRCDPISGHTALYWYRQSLGQGLEFLIYFQGNSAPDKSGLPSDRFSAERTGGSVSTLTIQRTQQEDSAVYLCASSLNRGNEKLFFGSGTQLSVL.